What follows are 27 T cell receptor beta chains derived from one specimen sequenced in a study of blood T cell repertoires in COVID-19. Profiled with immunoSEQ multiplex PCR; TCRdb holds only in-frame clones, not every one. Of about 330,000 clones listed, over 80% are singletons. Input material: PBMCs or T cells enriched from blood (not recorded which). All receptors come from a man aged 25 to 40 who had recovered from COVID-19.

V and J are TRBV5-1 and TRBJ2-7; TRBD2 is a possible D gene (5 bases). CDR1 and CDR2 (germline): SGHRS, YFSETQ. V gave up 2 bases and J gave up 3 bases, with 21 bases separating them. The CDR3 spans 17 residues. The CDR3 region is CASSLATRSGRVYEQYF. CDR3 bases: TGCGCCAGCAGCTTAGCTACAAGGAGTGGGAGAGTCTACGAGCAGTACTTC.

This chain connects TRBV25-1 to TRBJ2-3; perhaps TRBD2 as D (6 bases). Germline loops: CDR1 MGHDK, CDR2 SYGVNS. The CDR3 sequence is 15 residues long. V lost 6 bases and J 4 bases, leaving 17 bases between the germline ends. The CDR3 bases are TGTGCCAGCAGCGAGGTGGGGGGTCAGGCAGATACGCAGTATTTT. Its protein is CASSEVGGQADTQYF.

This clone has a handful of counts. V is TRBV10-3 and J is TRBJ1-2, with D unclear. This CDR3 is 12 amino acids long. The V gene lost 8 bases and the J gene lost 4 bases, with 11 bases spanning the gap. Germline V CDR1 and CDR2: ENHRY, SYGVKD. CDR3 amino acids: CAIGPRAYGYTF. CDR3 sequence (DNA): TGTGCCATCGGGCCGAGGGCCTATGGCTACACCTTC.

This rearrangement joins TRBV5-1 to TRBJ2-1, with 8 bases aligning to TRBD1. Germline-derived CDR1 and CDR2 are SGHRS and YFSETQ. This CDR3 contains 14 residues. The ends lost 2 bases at V and 8 bases at J; junction bases unmatched: 6. The chain's CDR3 is CASSFTGQVDEQFF. CDR3 nucleotide sequence: TGCGCCAGCAGCTTTACGGGACAGGTCGATGAGCAGTTCTTC. Full variable domain (remainder filled in from reference TRBV5-1 and TRBJ2-1): KAGVTQTPRYLIKTRGQQVTLSCSPISGHRSVSWYQQTPGQGLQFLFEYFSETQRNKGNFPGRFSGRQFSNSRSEMNVSTLELGDSALYLCASSFTGQVDEQFFGPGTRLTVL.

V usage is TRBV4-1 and J usage is TRBJ2-4; TRBD2 matches 7 bases. The germline gives CDR1 MGHRA, CDR2 YSYEKL. V gave up 2 bases and J gave up 4 bases; unmatched junction bases: 5. The CDR3 spans 15 residues. CDR3 protein: CASSQSGGWKNIQYF. The CDR3 nucleotides are TGCGCCAGCAGCCAATCGGGGGGATGGAAAAACATTCAGTACTTC.

Turning to this clone: The junction differs from germline at one of its ends, possibly a read error. This chain's CDR3 is CAWGTLAPTDF. The CDR3 region has the DNA TGTGCCTGGGGGACTCTGGCCCCTACGGACTTT. This chain joins TRBV30 and TRBJ1-1; a weak D match, TRBD1 (5 bases). Germline CDR1 and CDR2: GTSNPN and SVGIG (reference sequence). The CDR3 has 11 residues.

This sequence joins TRBV6-5 and TRBJ1-6; D perhaps matches TRBD1 (5 bases). V dropped 6 bases and J dropped 7 bases, with 16 bases sitting between them. Germline loops: CDR1 MNHEY, CDR2 SVGAGI. This CDR3 is built from 15 residues. The CDR3 DNA reads as TGTGCCAGCAGCCCCAGTGTACAGGCCAATTCACCCCTCCACTTT. Translation gives CASSPSVQANSPLHF.

The sample holds a few counts of this clone. The CDR3 region is CASSDFSGGAGELFF. CDR3 sequence (DNA): TGTGCCAGCAGTGATTTTAGCGGGGGAGCCGGGGAGCTGTTTTTT. V and J are TRBV6-1 and TRBJ2-2, with 9 bases aligning to TRBD2. In germline, CDR1 is MNHNS, CDR2 SASEGT. With 3 bases clipped from V and 6 bases from J, the junction kept 5 bases outside the gene matches. The CDR3 runs to 15 residues.

The chain links TRBV5-1 to TRBJ2-6; D remains ambiguous. CDR3 length: 15 residues. Trimming cost V 1 base and J 0 bases, with 5 bases left between them. CDR1 is SGHRS and CDR2 is YFSETQ in the germline V gene. In DNA form, the CDR3 reads TGCGCCAGCAGCTTGCGGAGCTCTGGGGCCAACGTCCTGACTTTC. Its protein product is CASSLRSSGANVLTF.

This chain joins TRBV28 and TRBJ2-7; D perhaps matches TRBD1 (6 bases). CDR1 MDHEN and CDR2 SYDVKM come from the germline V gene. CDR3 length equals 13 residues. V lost 4 bases to trimming and J lost 4 bases, with 11 bases between them. CDR3 coding DNA: TGTGCCAGCAGTTCGGACAGCCCTTACGAGCAGTACTTC. Translated, it gives CASSSDSPYEQYF.

The gene calls are TRBV6-6 and TRBJ2-3, with TRBD1 identical over 7 bases. V was clipped by 7 bases and J by 5 bases; unmatched bases: 6. The CDR3 totals 13 residues. Germline assignment: CDR1 MNHNY and CDR2 SVGAGI (reference sequence). The CDR3 nucleotides read TGTGCCAGCACCCGAAACAGGGGAGATACGCAGTATTTT. It codes for CASTRNRGDTQYF.

This clone was recorded once. This chain connects TRBV20-1 to TRBJ2-7; TRBD2 might be the D (6 bases). Germline V gives CDR1 DFQATT, CDR2 SNEGSKA (reference sequence). Trimming stripped 7 bases from V and 7 bases from J, with 11 bases between. The CDR3 length is 10 residues. The CDR3 sequence: CSVGGGEQYF. As DNA, the CDR3 is TGCAGTGTAGGCGGAGGGGAGCAGTACTTC.

The chain recombines TRBV10-3 with TRBJ2-3, with 9 positions matching TRBD2. The CDR3 is 14 residues long. From germline, CDR1 is ENHRY and CDR2 SYGVKD. J lost 1 base, V lost 8 bases, and 4 bases had no gene match. CDR3 coding DNA: TGTGCCATCGGGGCTAGCGGGGGCACAGATACGCAGTATTTT. Protein sequence: CAIGASGGTDTQYF.

The rearrangement uses TRBV28 and TRBJ2-2; D remains ambiguous. The CDR3 contains 14 residues. Germline V gene sequence: CDR1 MDHEN, CDR2 SYDVKM. V was pared by 4 bases and J by 4 bases, with 10 bases between. The CDR3 coding sequence is TGTGCCAGCAGTTCGGCGGCCTTCACCGGGGAGCTGTTTTTT. It specifies CASSSAAFTGELFF.

This clone occurred once. The chain links TRBV10-1 to TRBJ2-5, with TRBD2 identical over 7 bases. The CDR3 sequence is 13 residues long. CDR1 is WNHNN, CDR2 SYGVQD, per germline (reference sequence). V shed 4 bases and J 5 bases; nucleotides not matched to a gene: 4. CDR3 residues: CASSVRGGETQYF. CDR3 coding DNA: TGCGCCAGCAGTGTTAGGGGAGGGGAGACCCAGTACTTC.

This clone was picked up one time. The chain uses TRBV11-2 and TRBJ2-3, with 10 bases lining up with TRBD2. The V gene end was trimmed by 3 bases and the J gene end by 3 bases; junction bases not matched to a gene: 3. This CDR3 contains 15 residues. Germline V lookup: CDR1 SGHAT, CDR2 FQNNGV. This CDR3 is CASSFGAGGTDTQYF. As DNA, the CDR3 is TGTGCCAGCAGCTTTGGAGCGGGGGGGACAGATACGCAGTATTTT.

This clone was picked up one time. The rearrangement joins TRBV15 to TRBJ2-1, with 9 bases that match TRBD2. Germline V lookup: CDR1 LNHNV, CDR2 YYDKDF (reference sequence). With V trimmed by 0 bases and J by 0 bases, 15 bases remained unmatched. This CDR3 is built from 21 residues. CDR3 nucleotide sequence: TGTGCCACCAGCAGAGATTCAAAGCGGGGGGCCTATGAGAGCTCCTACAATGAGCAGTTCTTC. Encoded protein: CATSRDSKRGAYESSYNEQFF.

The chain recombines TRBV4-2 with TRBJ2-7; 10 bases are shared with TRBD2. This CDR3 contains 18 residues. CDR1 and CDR2 (germline): LGHNA, YNFKEQ. V lost 8 bases and J lost 3; bases outside the gene matches: 19. The CDR3 DNA reads TGTGCCAGCGTCCCAGGGGTAGCGGGGGGCCCCACCCTCTACGAGCAGTACTTC. It translates to CASVPGVAGGPTLYEQYF.

The chain links TRBV5-5 to TRBJ1-5; the D gene is possibly TRBD1 (5 bases). V lost 0 bases to trimming and J lost 4 bases, with 11 bases between them. Germline loops: CDR1 SGHKS, CDR2 YYEKEE (reference sequence). The CDR3 is 15 residues long. The DNA of the CDR3 is TGTGCCAGCAGCTTGGAATGGGGGAGGAATCAGCCCCAGCATTTT. It translates to CASSLEWGRNQPQHF.

The CDR3 DNA is TGTGCCAGCAGCTTAGCTGGAGGAGCCCTGAATATCGAGCAGTACTTC. Translation: CASSLAGGALNIEQYF. The chain carries TRBV11-2 and TRBJ2-7; TRBD2 might be the D (5 bases). Deletions cut 1 base from V and 6 bases from J, with 19 bases between. Germline CDR1 and CDR2: SGHAT and FQNNGV. The CDR3 extends over 16 amino acids.

The chain carries TRBV19 and TRBJ2-1; 12 positions match TRBD2. This CDR3 is built from 14 residues. Trimming at V came to 5 bases and at J to 7 bases, leaving 3 bases not matched to a gene. The germline gives CDR1 LNHDA, CDR2 SQIVND (reference sequence). DNA for the CDR3: TGTGCCAGTAGTCTAGCGGGGGGGCTGAATGAGCAGTTCTTC. As protein: CASSLAGGLNEQFF.

In its sample, this clone was seen many times. The chain joins TRBV5-1 to TRBJ2-1, with 7 positions matching TRBD2. This CDR3 has 17 residues. Germline trimming cut 0 bases from V and 0 bases from J; bases unmatched to any gene: 6. Per germline, CDR1 SGHRS and CDR2 YFSETQ. DNA for the CDR3: TGCGCCAGCAGCTTGGAGACTAGCTGGAGCTCCTACAATGAGCAGTTCTTC. It specifies CASSLETSWSSYNEQFF. Full variable domain (rest looked up from reference TRBV5-1 and TRBJ2-1): KAGVTQTPRYLIKTRGQQVTLSCSPISGHRSVSWYQQTPGQGLQFLFEYFSETQRNKGNFPGRFSGRQFSNSRSEMNVSTLELGDSALYLCASSLETSWSSYNEQFFGPGTRLTVL.

The chain joins TRBV19 to TRBJ2-7; 9 bases fit TRBD1. With V trimmed by 5 bases and J by 2 bases, 7 bases remained unmatched. From germline, CDR1 is LNHDA and CDR2 SQIVND (reference sequence). The CDR3 runs 15 residues. CDR3 loop: CASSPSTGGAYEQYF. The CDR3 DNA reads as TGTGCCAGTAGTCCCTCGACAGGGGGTGCCTACGAGCAGTACTTC.

The chain uses TRBV6-5 and TRBJ2-7, with 8 positions matching TRBD2. V shed 2 bases, J shed 2 bases, and the junction held 5 bases outside the gene matches. The CDR3 contains 15 residues. Per the germline V gene, CDR1 is MNHEY and CDR2 is SVGAGI. The chain's CDR3 is CASSYAAGATYEQYF. The DNA of the CDR3 is TGTGCCAGCAGTTACGCAGCGGGGGCGACCTACGAGCAGTACTTC.

CDR3 nucleotide sequence: TGTGCCAGCTCACCACTCGTCGACGAGCAGTACTTC. This translates into CASSPLVDEQYF. The chain employs TRBV18 and TRBJ2-7; D remains unclear. The CDR3 extends over 12 amino acids. Germline CDR1 is KGHSH and CDR2 is LQKENI. V lost 1 base and J 5 bases, leaving 6 bases between the germline ends. Using reference TRBV18 and TRBJ2-7 for the parts outside the CDR3, the full variable domain is NAGVMQNPRHLVRRRGQEARLRCSPMKGHSHVYWYRQLPEEGLKFMVYLQKENIIDESGMPKERFSAEFPKEGPSILRIQQVVRGDSAAYFCASSPLVDEQYFGPGTRLTVT.

V usage is TRBV5-1 and J usage is TRBJ2-7, with 7 nucleotides matching TRBD1. With V trimmed by 5 bases and J by 4 bases, 6 bases remained unmatched. Germline V CDR1 and CDR2: SGHRS, YFSETQ. The length of the CDR3 is 13 residues. The CDR3: CASSWGQSYEQYF. DNA of the CDR3: TGCGCCAGCAGTTGGGGACAGTCGTACGAGCAGTACTTC.

V and J are TRBV7-6 and TRBJ1-2, with TRBD1 matching 9 bases. Germline values: CDR1 SGHVS, CDR2 FNYEAQ. There are 15 residues in the CDR3. Losses at the gene ends were 5 bases for V and 3 bases for J; bases not matched to a gene: 7. The CDR3 DNA reads TGTGCCAGCAGCCCCGGGGACAGGGTAGACTATGGCTACACCTTC. It codes for CASSPGDRVDYGYTF.